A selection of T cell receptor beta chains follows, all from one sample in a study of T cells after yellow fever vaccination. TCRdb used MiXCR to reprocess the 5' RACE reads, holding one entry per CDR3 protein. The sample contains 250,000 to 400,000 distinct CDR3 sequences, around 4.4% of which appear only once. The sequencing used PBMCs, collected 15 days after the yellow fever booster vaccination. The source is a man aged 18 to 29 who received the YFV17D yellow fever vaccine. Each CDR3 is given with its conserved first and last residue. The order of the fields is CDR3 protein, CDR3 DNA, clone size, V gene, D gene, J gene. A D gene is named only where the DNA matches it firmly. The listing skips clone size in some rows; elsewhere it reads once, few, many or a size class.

CASSLTFGGLPYNEQFF,TGTGCCAGCAGCTTAACTTTCGGCGGCCTGCCCTACAATGAGCAGTTCTTC,many,TRBV7-3,NA,TRBJ2-1
CASSVRPGQGLTNEKLFF,TGCGCCAGCAGCGTGCGACCGGGACAGGGCCTAACTAATGAAAAACTGTTTTTT,NA,TRBV5-1,TRBD1,TRBJ1-4
CASSLELGGSFTEAFF,TGCGCCAGCAGCTTGGAGTTAGGGGGAAGCTTTACTGAAGCTTTCTTT,few,TRBV5-1,NA,TRBJ1-1
CASSYNDRVGSDGYTF,TGTGCCAGCAGCTACAATGACAGGGTCGGATCAGACGGCTACACCTTC,many,TRBV7-9,TRBD1,TRBJ1-2
CASSAYEYGYTF,TGTGCCAGCAGCGCCTATGAGTATGGCTACACCTTC,many,TRBV11-2,NA,TRBJ1-2
CASSQPQGPGANVLTF,TGTGCCAGCAGTCAGCCCCAGGGCCCTGGGGCCAACGTCCTGACTTTC,few,TRBV6-2/TRBV6-3,NA,TRBJ2-6
CASSQNPGLGDTQYF,TGCGCCAGCAGCCAGAATCCGGGACTAGGAGATACGCAGTATTTT,many,TRBV4-1,TRBD2,TRBJ2-3
CASRQGSETQYF,TGTGCCAGCAGACAGGGCTCGGAGACCCAGTATTTC,NA,TRBV6-5,NA,TRBJ2-5
CASSQDGQEAFF,TGTGCCAGCAGCCAAGACGGACAGGAAGCTTTCTTT,many,TRBV6-5,NA,TRBJ1-1
CASSLDLRGNTEAFF,TGTGCCAGCAGCTTAGATCTACGGGGCAACACTGAAGCTTTCTTT,NA,TRBV7-6,NA,TRBJ1-1
CASSFMDRGEDGYTF,TGCGCCAGCAGCTTTATGGACAGGGGGGAGGATGGCTACACCTTC,many,TRBV5-1,TRBD1,TRBJ1-2
CASMIGANTEAFF,TGTGCCAGCATGATTGGCGCGAACACTGAAGCTTTCTTT,many,TRBV27,NA,TRBJ1-1
CSARHTPGTVEQFF,TGCAGTGCTAGGCACACGCCCGGGACCGTTGAGCAGTTCTTC,NA,TRBV20-1,NA,TRBJ2-1
CASSQRTGGSFGELFF,TGTGCCAGCAGCCAACGGACAGGGGGCTCTTTCGGGGAGCTGTTTTTT,many,TRBV7-2,TRBD1,TRBJ2-2
CATSDFGDTQYF,TGTGCCACCAGTGATTTCGGGGATACGCAGTATTTT,NA,TRBV24-1,NA,TRBJ2-3
CASSEGARTGMRGYTF,TGTGCCAGCAGTGAAGGGGCCAGGACAGGGATGCGGGGCTACACCTTC,NA,TRBV2,TRBD1,TRBJ1-2
CASSLGTANQETQYF,TGTGCCAGCAGTCTGGGGACAGCTAACCAAGAGACCCAGTACTTC,NA,TRBV28,TRBD1,TRBJ2-5
CASSLAIIQNSNQPQHF,TGTGCCAGCAGCTTAGCCATTATCCAGAATAGCAATCAGCCCCAGCATTTT,NA,TRBV7-8,NA,TRBJ1-5
CASSPRARNTEAFF,TGTGCCAGCAGCCCTAGAGCGAGGAACACTGAAGCTTTCTTT,many,TRBV7-2,NA,TRBJ1-1
CASSLADSYNEQFF,TGCGCCAGCAGCTTGGCCGACTCCTACAATGAGCAGTTCTTC,many,TRBV5-1,NA,TRBJ2-1
CASSSLSRRDEQFF,TGTGCCAGCAGCTCACTTTCCCGGCGGGATGAGCAGTTCTTC,many,TRBV7-2,NA,TRBJ2-1
CASSLLGGGADTQYF,TGCGCCAGCAGCCTACTTGGCGGGGGGGCAGATACGCAGTATTTT,many,TRBV5-1,TRBD2,TRBJ2-3
CASAAVPGQNTGELFF,TGTGCCAGCGCGGCGGTTCCGGGACAGAACACCGGGGAGCTGTTTTTT,many,TRBV5-6,NA,TRBJ2-2
CASSRTSTGELFF,TGTGCCAGCAGCCGGACTAGCACCGGGGAGCTGTTTTTT,many,TRBV4-2,TRBD2,TRBJ2-2
CASSPWGSGGRNTQYF,TGCGCCAGCAGCCCCTGGGGTAGCGGGGGTCGGAATACGCAGTATTTT,few,TRBV4-3,TRBD2,TRBJ2-3
CATSRGQSYNEQFF,TGTGCCACCAGCAGAGGACAGAGTTACAATGAGCAGTTCTTC,few,TRBV15,NA,TRBJ2-1
CASSLGGTGGQAQYF,TGTGCCAGCAGCTTGGGGGGGACAGGGGGCCAGGCCCAGTACTTC,few,TRBV5-4,TRBD1,TRBJ2-5
CASSLRRGTEAFF,TGTGCCAGCAGCTTACGACGGGGCACTGAAGCTTTCTTT,many,TRBV7-2,NA,TRBJ1-1
CASSLGGYEEQYF,TGCGCCAGCAGCTTGGGGGGTTATGAAGAGCAGTACTTC,few,TRBV5-1,NA,TRBJ2-7
CSVDGPSGQETQYF,TGCAGCGTTGATGGCCCTAGCGGGCAAGAGACCCAGTACTTC,many,TRBV29-1,TRBD2,TRBJ2-5
CASSPPKIRRMGHEQFF,TGTGCCAGCAGTCCCCCCAAGATCAGACGAATGGGACATGAGCAGTTCTTC,few,TRBV6-5,NA,TRBJ2-1